These 10 T cell receptor beta chains came from one sample sequenced in a study of OX40 agonist ivuxolimab in advanced cancers. The repertoire was sequenced with immunoSEQ multiplex PCR; TCRdb's copy has only in-frame clones and lacks some. The table records 95,000 to 100,000 clones, roughly 83% of them present only once. The sample was CD4+ or CD8+ T cells sorted from blood, taken in a trial of the OX40 agonist ivuxolimab. These receptors all come from an adult with an advanced solid tumor such as melanoma, head and neck, liver or kidney cancer.

This chain uses TRBV6-5 with TRBJ1-2, with a weak D call TRBD1 (6 bases). Trimming shortened V by 8 bases and J by 3 bases, and 16 bases separated the two germline ends. This CDR3 has 14 amino acids. Germline V gene data show CDR1 as MNHEY and CDR2 as SVGAGI. The DNA for the CDR3 is TGTGCCAGCGGAGGTACAGGGCGGCACTATGGCTACACCTTC. Amino acid sequence: CASGGTGRHYGYTF.

The chain carries TRBV27 and TRBJ2-1, with 7 bases fitting TRBD2. This CDR3 contains 15 residues. Germline V gene lookup returns CDR1 MNHEY and CDR2 SMNVEV (reference sequence). Trimming took 6 bases from V and 8 from J; bases not matched to a gene: 13. The DNA of the CDR3 is TGTGCCAGCAGCAGTCCATGGGAGGGCCGGGATGAGCAGTTCTTC. Protein sequence: CASSSPWEGRDEQFF.

CDR3 DNA sequence: TGTGCCAGCAGTTTTAATACCCCCTACGAGCAGTACTTC. It codes for CASSFNTPYEQYF. The rearrangement uses TRBV28 and TRBJ2-7; D is ambiguous. Trimming cost V 3 bases and J 2 bases, with 8 bases left between them. CDR1 and CDR2 from the germline V gene are MDHEN and SYDVKM. This CDR3 is built from 13 residues.

This chain joins TRBV6-1 and TRBJ2-2; no firm D call. Germline V gives CDR1 MNHNS, CDR2 SASEGT. Trimming stripped 6 bases from V and 4 bases from J, with 15 bases between. There are 15 residues in the CDR3. The CDR3 reads CASSPGLYTTGELFF. As DNA, the CDR3 is TGTGCCAGCAGCCCCGGTTTGTATACCACCGGGGAGCTGTTTTTT.

This clone has a handful of counts. This chain uses TRBV2 with TRBJ2-1; 13 nucleotides align to TRBD2. This CDR3 contains 16 residues. The germline CDR1 and CDR2 sequences are SNHLY and FYNNEI. V was clipped by 5 bases and J by 7 bases; unmatched bases: 8. Written as DNA, the CDR3 is TGTGCCAGCAGTAGGGCTGGACTAGCGGGAGCTAATGAGCAGTTCTTC. Its protein product is CASSRAGLAGANEQFF. The variable domain in full, completed from reference TRBV2 and TRBJ2-1, reads EPEVTQTPSHQVTQMGQEVILRCVPISNHLYFYWYRQILGQKVEFLVSFYNNEISEKSEIFDDQFSVERPDGSNFTLKIRSTKLEDSAMYFCASSRAGLAGANEQFFGPGTRLTVL.

This chain links TRBV18 with TRBJ2-1; 13 bases map to TRBD2. The CDR3 covers 16 residues. Germline trimming cut 0 bases from V and 7 bases from J; bases unmatched to any gene: 3. Per germline, CDR1 KGHSH and CDR2 LQKENI. The CDR3 sequence is CASSPPTSGRGNEQFF. The CDR3 DNA sequence: TGTGCCAGCTCACCACCAACTAGCGGGAGGGGAAATGAGCAGTTCTTC.

The chain carries TRBV6-1 and TRBJ2-1; D possibly matches TRBD1 or TRBD2 (5 bases each). The V gene's germline CDR1 is MNHNS and CDR2 SASEGT. This CDR3 spans 15 amino acids. V was trimmed by 4 bases and J by 4 bases, leaving 14 bases between them. This CDR3 reads CASSVGVIQYNEQFF. The CDR3 nucleotides are TGTGCCAGCAGTGTGGGGGTGATACAATACAATGAGCAGTTCTTC.

V gene TRBV30 combines with J gene TRBJ2-2; D is undetermined. Trimming left V 4 bases short and J 3 bases short, with 12 bases between. This CDR3 contains 14 residues. The germline V gene has CDR1 GTSNPN and CDR2 SVGIG (reference sequence). CDR3 bases: TGTGCCTGGACGCCGCAGGCCTACACCGGGGAGCTGTTTTTT. Translation gives CAWTPQAYTGELFF.

The chain couples TRBV5-6 to TRBJ2-3, with D unclear. Trimming took 7 bases from V and 2 from J, leaving 11 bases between them. Germline CDR1 and CDR2: SGHDT and YYEEEE. The CDR3 extends over 13 amino acids. Written as DNA, the CDR3 is TGTGCCAGCCGCCATAGATCCACAGATACGCAGTATTTT. This sequence encodes CASRHRSTDTQYF. Full variable domain (rest looked up from reference TRBV5-6 and TRBJ2-3): DAGVTQSPTHLIKTRGQQVTLRCSPKSGHDTVSWYQQALGQGPQFIFQYYEEEERQRGNFPDRFSGHQFPNYSSELNVNALLLGDSALYLCASRHRSTDTQYFGPGTRLTVL.

This chain uses TRBV5-1 with TRBJ2-3; D ambiguous. Germline V lookup: CDR1 SGHRS, CDR2 YFSETQ. The ends were cut back, 4 bases at V and 7 bases at J, with 10 bases in the middle. This CDR3 region has 12 residues. CDR3: CASSATINTQYF. The CDR3 DNA follows: TGCGCCAGCAGCGCCACGATAAATACGCAGTATTTT.